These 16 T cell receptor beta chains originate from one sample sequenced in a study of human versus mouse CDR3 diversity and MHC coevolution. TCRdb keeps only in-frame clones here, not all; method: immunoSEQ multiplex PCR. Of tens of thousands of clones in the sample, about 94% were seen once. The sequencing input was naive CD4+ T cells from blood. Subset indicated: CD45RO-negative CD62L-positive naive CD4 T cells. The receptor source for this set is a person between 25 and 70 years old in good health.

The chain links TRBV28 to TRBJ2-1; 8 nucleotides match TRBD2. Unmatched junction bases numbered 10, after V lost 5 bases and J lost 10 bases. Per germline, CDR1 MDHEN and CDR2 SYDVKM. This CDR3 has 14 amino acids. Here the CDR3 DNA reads TGTGCCAGCAGTCCCGGGACTAGTGATCTGGAGCAGTTCTTC. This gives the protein CASSPGTSDLEQFF.

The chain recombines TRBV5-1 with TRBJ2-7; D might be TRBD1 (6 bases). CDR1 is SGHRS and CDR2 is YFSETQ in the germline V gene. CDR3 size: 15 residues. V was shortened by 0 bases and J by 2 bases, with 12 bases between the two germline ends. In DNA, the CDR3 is TGCGCCAGCAGCTTGGAGCAGGCAGGGGCCTACGAGCAGTACTTC. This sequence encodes CASSLEQAGAYEQYF.

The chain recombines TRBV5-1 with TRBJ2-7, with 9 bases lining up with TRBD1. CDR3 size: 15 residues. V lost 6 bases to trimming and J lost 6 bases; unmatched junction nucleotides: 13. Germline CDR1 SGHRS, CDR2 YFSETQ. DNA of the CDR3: TGCGCCAGCATGGCGCCCGGGACAGGGAAAGGCGAGCAGTACTTC. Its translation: CASMAPGTGKGEQYF.

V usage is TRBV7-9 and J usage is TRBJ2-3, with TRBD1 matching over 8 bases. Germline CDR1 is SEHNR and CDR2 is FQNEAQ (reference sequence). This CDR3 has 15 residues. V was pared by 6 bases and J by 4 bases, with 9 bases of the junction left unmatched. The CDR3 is CASRRQGAMADTQYF. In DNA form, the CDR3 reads TGTGCCAGCAGAAGGCAGGGGGCTATGGCAGATACGCAGTATTTT.

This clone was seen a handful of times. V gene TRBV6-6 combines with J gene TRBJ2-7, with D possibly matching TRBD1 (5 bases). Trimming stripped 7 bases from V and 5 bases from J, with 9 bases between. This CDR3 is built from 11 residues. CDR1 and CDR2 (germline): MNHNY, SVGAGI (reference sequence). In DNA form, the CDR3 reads TGTGCCAGCACCCAGGGTGACGAGCAGTACTTC. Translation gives CASTQGDEQYF.

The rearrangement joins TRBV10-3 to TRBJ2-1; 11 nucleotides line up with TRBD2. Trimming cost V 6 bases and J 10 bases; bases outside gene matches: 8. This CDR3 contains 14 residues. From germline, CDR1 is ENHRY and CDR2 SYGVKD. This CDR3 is CAIRPGTSGPEQFF. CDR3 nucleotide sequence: TGTGCCATCAGACCGGGGACTAGCGGTCCAGAGCAGTTCTTC.

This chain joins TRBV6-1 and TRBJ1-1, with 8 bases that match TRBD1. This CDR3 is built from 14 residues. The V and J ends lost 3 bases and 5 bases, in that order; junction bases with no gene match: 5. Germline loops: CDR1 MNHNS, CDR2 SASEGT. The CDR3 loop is CASSDDRGRTEAFF. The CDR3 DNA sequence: TGTGCCAGCAGTGATGACAGGGGTCGGACTGAAGCTTTCTTT.

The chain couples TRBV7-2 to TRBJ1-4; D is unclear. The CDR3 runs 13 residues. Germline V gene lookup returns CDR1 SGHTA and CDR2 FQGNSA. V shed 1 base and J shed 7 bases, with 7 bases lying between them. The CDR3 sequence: CASSLGPGEKLFF. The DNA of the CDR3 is TGTGCCAGCAGCTTAGGTCCAGGTGAAAAACTGTTTTTT.

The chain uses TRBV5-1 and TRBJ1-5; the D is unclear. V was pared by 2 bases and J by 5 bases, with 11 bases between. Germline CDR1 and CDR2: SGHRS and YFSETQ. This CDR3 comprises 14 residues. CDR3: CASSFGGKDQPQHF. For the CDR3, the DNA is TGCGCCAGCAGCTTCGGAGGGAAAGATCAGCCCCAGCATTTT. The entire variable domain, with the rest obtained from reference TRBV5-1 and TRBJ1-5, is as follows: KAGVTQTPRYLIKTRGQQVTLSCSPISGHRSVSWYQQTPGQGLQFLFEYFSETQRNKGNFPGRFSGRQFSNSRSEMNVSTLELGDSALYLCASSFGGKDQPQHFGDGTRLSIL.

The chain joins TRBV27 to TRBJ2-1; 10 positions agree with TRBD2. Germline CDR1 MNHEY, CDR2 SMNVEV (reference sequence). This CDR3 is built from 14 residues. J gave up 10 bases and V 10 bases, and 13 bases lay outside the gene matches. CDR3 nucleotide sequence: TGTGCCACTAAAGCCCCTATAGCGGGAGGCGAGCAGTTCTTC. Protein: CATKAPIAGGEQFF.

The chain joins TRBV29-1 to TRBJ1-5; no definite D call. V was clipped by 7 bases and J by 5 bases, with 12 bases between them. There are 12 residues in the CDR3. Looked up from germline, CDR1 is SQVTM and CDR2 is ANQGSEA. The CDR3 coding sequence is TGCAGCGCGGGCGGCGGGGATCAGCCCCAGCATTTT. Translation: CSAGGGDQPQHF.

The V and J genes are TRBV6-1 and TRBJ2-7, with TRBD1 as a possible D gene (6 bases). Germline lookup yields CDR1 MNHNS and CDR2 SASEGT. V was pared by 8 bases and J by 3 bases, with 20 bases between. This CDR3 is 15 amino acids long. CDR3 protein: CASCPTWDTFYEQYF. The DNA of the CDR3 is TGTGCCAGCTGTCCGACTTGGGACACGTTCTACGAGCAGTACTTC.

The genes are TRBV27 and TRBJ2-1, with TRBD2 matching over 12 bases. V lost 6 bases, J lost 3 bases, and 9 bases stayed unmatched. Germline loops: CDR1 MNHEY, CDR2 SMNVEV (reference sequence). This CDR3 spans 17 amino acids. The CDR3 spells CASSGGASGRDYNEQFF. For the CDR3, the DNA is TGTGCCAGCAGCGGGGGCGCTAGCGGGAGGGACTACAATGAGCAGTTCTTC.

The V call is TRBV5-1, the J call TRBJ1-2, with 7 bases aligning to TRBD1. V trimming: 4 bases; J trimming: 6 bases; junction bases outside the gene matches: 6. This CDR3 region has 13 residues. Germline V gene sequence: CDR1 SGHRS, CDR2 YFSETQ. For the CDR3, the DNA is TGCGCCAGCAGCGAGGGACAGTATGATGGCTACACCTTC. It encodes CASSEGQYDGYTF.

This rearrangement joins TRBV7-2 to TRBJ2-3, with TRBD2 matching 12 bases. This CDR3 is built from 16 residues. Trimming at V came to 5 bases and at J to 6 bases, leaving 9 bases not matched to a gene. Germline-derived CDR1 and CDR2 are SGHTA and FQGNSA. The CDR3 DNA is TGTGCCAGCAGCCTAGTCCGACTAGCGGGGGCGGATACGCAGTATTTT. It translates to CASSLVRLAGADTQYF.

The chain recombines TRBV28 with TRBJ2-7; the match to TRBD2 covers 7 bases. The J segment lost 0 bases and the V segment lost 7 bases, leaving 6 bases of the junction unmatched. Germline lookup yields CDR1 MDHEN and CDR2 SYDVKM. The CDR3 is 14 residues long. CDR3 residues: CASKLGGSSYEQYF. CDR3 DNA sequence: TGTGCCAGCAAATTGGGCGGGAGCTCCTACGAGCAGTACTTC.